This T cell receptor (beta chain) is drawn from a study of Ad26.COV2.S vaccination and SARS-CoV-2 variants. Profiled with immunoSEQ multiplex PCR; TCRdb holds only in-frame clones, not every one. The sample lists about 350,000 clones, 88% occurring once. The CDR3 covers 15 residues. Looked up from germline, CDR1 is SGHTA and CDR2 is FQGNSA. Trimming cost V 1 base and J 2 bases, with 9 bases left between them. Treatment meaning: some 20 received Ad26.COV2.S at low or high dose, single or two shots; roughly five received placebo; per-sample allocation not given. Specimens were obtained on day 63 following the first vaccine or placebo injection. This clone came up once.

This chain links TRBV7-2 with TRBJ1-5, with a weak D call TRBD1 (5 bases). The input for sequencing was peripheral blood, taken in a trial of Ad26.COV2.S vaccine versus placebo. The receptor was isolated from a person aged 18-65 years who received the Ad26.COV2.S COVID-19 vaccine or a placebo. The chain's CDR3 is CASSLGRDRNQPQHF. CDR3 nucleotide sequence: TGTGCCAGCAGCTTAGGCAGGGACCGCAATCAGCCCCAGCATTTT.